This TCR beta chain was captured in a study of blood T cell repertoires in COVID-19 (dated by TCRdb to 2019 to 2021). Background on the whole study: The collaborator samples originated in the United States, Italy and Spain and spanned the acute and convalescent phases of COVID-19. The material from the prospective study consisted of cDNA or gDNA derived from T cells, B-cell-depleted T cells, or PBMCs. Subjects who had been exposed to COVID-19, were actively infected with it, or had recovered from it provided the deeply sampled blood TCRbeta repertoires that made up the dataset. The repertoires were made available in a free public database intended to serve as a resource for research on the immune response to SARS-CoV-2. The samples were drawn from the first 160 participants of the ongoing ImmuneRACE study and from some 1,300 subjects provided by 6 global collaborators. The sample metadata nearly always contained a de-identified subject ID, COVID-19 status, age in years and sex. HLA class I and class II types, where available, came from metadata supplied by the sample provider rather than from assay-based typing. Broader findings and caveats from the paper: The amount of clinical and demographic metadata varied by source and participant and was provided uncurated.

This clone showed up just once. The specificity of this receptor is unknown. The input lacks base qualities; no much larger clone sits a single base away. The immunoSEQ Assay, a bias-controlled multiplex PCR, was used to amplify TCRbeta CDR3 regions from genomic DNA. In the paper's pipeline: Within the assay, amplification of reference gene primers was used to estimate how many nucleated cells each sample contained. Sequence reads were collapsed and filtered to measure the absolute abundance of every unique TCRbeta CDR3 rearrangement. For each sample, productive Simpson clonality was calculated by taking the square root of Simpson's diversity index across productive rearrangements. TCRdb obtained this table from immuneACCESS and retained in-frame rearrangements with V and J assigned. These tables miss some clones; where compared with another copy, unresolved V genes account for less than half of the shortfall, and the remainder is unexplained. The DNA was the basis for D and trimming; V, J and clone size are from that table. This sample gives about 73,000 clones in total; 80% to 90% of them show up just once. The ten biggest clones cover over 4.5% of the sample.

Trimming costs V 0 bases and J 7 bases, and their ends lie 22 bases apart. Including the terminal cysteine and phenylalanine, the CDR3 comprises 17 residues. CDR3 DNA only is kept here, 51 bases in frame from base 1. CDR1 and CDR2, per the germline V gene (reference sequence), are LNHNV and YYDKDF. The collaborating institutions used their own protocols to collect whole blood in K2EDTA tubes. For TCRbeta analysis, collaborators shipped samples in one of three forms: frozen whole blood, isolated PBMCs, or DNA extracted from either of those sample types. This receptor was obtained from a man aged 50-60 years with active COVID-19. This receptor chain uses TRBV15 and TRBJ2-7; a tentative D call is TRBD2 (7 bases match). Source material: peripheral blood. At the DNA level, the sequence is TGTGCCACCAGCAGAGATAGGAAGGGGGAGGGCCCTCAAGAGCAGTACTTC. The encoded protein is CATSRDRKGEGPQEQYF.